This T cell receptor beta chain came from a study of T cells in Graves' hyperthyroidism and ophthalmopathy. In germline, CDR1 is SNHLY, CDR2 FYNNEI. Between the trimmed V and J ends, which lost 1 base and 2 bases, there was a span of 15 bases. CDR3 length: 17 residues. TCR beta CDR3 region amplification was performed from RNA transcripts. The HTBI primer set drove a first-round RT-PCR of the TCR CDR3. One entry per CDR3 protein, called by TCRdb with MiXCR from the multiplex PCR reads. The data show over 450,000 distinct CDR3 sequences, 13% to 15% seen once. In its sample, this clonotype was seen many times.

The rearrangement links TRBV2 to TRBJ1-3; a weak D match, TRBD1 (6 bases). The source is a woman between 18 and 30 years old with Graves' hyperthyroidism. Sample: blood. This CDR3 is CASSEVGGGLAGNTIYF. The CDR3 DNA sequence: TGTGCCAGCAGTGAAGTTGGGGGGGGCCTCGCTGGAAACACCATATATTTT.